This record looks at one T cell receptor (beta chain) sequence and its context. What it binds is not known. This sample stems from a study of STAT5B mutations in CD4+ large granular lymphocyte leukemia. General observations from the study: TRBV06-family usage was enriched in top patient clones (8/27) versus controls (2/35).

Control samples were healthy donors' buffy coats. The germline V gene has CDR1 MNHEY and CDR2 SMNVEV (reference sequence). This CDR3 is 16 amino acids long. V was trimmed by 0 bases and J by 0 bases, leaving 11 bases between them. Clones were read by immunoSEQ multiplex PCR, and TCRdb kept only the in-frame ones, dropping some. The data show fewer than 45,000 clones, around 85% seen once. Sequencing input: CD4+ T cells from blood buffy coats. V is TRBV27 and J is TRBJ1-1, with D tentatively TRBD1 (6 bases). This receptor was obtained from a human donor in good health. For the CDR3, the DNA is TGTGCCAGCAGTTTATCAGGGGGGGGCCTGAACACTGAAGCTTTCTTT. Amino acid sequence: CASSLSGGGLNTEAFF.